The table lists the clone carrying this T cell receptor beta chain with a few counts. This sample is part of a study of patients and donors after allogeneic stem cell transplantation. Trimming took 0 bases from V and 5 from J, leaving 17 bases between them. The length of the CDR3 is 17 residues. Germline assignment: CDR1 LGHNA and CDR2 YSLEER. In TCRdb, the RT-PCR reads were re-called with MiXCR into one record per CDR3 protein. The profile shows about 410,000 distinct CDR3 sequences, approximately 16% of them singletons. This clonotype was obtained from a human donor who was either an allogeneic HSCT recipient or a stem cell or donor lymphocyte infusion donor (not recorded which). It is not recorded whose cells these are; they may come from a transplant donor. The rearrangement links TRBV4-3 to TRBJ2-1; D assignment may be TRBD1 or TRBD2 (6 bases each). The sequenced sample consisted of blood, either unsorted or a sorted T cell fraction (not recorded which). As DNA, the CDR3 is TGCGCCAGCAGCCAAGACCCCCAACCCGGGGGCCACAATGAGCAGTTCTTC. Its protein product is CASSQDPQPGGHNEQFF.